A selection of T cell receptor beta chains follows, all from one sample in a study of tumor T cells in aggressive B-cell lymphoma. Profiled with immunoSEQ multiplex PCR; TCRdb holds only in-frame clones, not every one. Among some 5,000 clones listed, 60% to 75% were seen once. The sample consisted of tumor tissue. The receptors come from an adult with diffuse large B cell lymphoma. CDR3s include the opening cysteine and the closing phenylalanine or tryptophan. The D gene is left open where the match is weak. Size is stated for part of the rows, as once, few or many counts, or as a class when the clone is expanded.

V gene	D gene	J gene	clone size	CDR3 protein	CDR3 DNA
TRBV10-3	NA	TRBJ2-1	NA	CAITNNQYNEQFF	TGTGCCATAACTAACAATCAATACAATGAGCAGTTCTTC
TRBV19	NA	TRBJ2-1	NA	CASSIRGSYNEQFF	TGTGCCAGTAGTATCCGGGGATCTTACAATGAGCAGTTCTTC
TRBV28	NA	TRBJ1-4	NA	CASSLDDSSREKLFF	TGTGCCAGCAGTTTGGACGACAGTTCCAGGGAAAAACTGTTTTTT
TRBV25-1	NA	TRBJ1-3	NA	CASSPTPAGNTIYF	TGTGCCAGCAGCCCTACCCCCGCTGGAAACACCATATATTTT
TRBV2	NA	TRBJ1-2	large	CASSATATALYGYTF	TGTGCCAGCAGTGCCACAGCCACCGCCCTCTATGGCTACACCTTC
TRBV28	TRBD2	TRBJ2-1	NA	CATPGLAGGQFF	TGTGCCACCCCCGGGCTAGCGGGAGGTCAGTTCTTC
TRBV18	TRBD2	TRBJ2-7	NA	CASSPSSGSTYEQYF	TGTGCCAGCTCACCGAGTAGCGGGAGTACTTACGAGCAGTACTTC
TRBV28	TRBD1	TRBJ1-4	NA	CASSTADRNEKLFF	TGTGCCAGCAGTACCGCGGACAGGAATGAAAAACTGTTTTTT
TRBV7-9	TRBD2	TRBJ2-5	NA	CASSPLAEETQYF	TGTGCCAGCAGCCCACTAGCGGAAGAGACCCAGTACTTC
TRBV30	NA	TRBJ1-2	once	CAWSQTRGYYGYTF	TGTGCCTGGAGTCAAACCCGGGGGTACTATGGCTACACCTTC
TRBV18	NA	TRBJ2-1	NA	CASSQSGSSYNEQFF	TGTGCCAGCTCACAAAGCGGGTCCTCCTACAATGAGCAGTTCTTC
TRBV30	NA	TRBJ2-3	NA	CAWSVVGGYDTQYF	TGTGCCTGGAGTGTAGTAGGAGGGTACGATACGCAGTATTTT
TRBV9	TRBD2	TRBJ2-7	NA	CASSEGLAGAYEQYF	TGTGCCAGCAGCGAGGGACTAGCGGGTGCCTACGAGCAGTACTTC
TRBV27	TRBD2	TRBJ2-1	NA	CASSLFVGGGLGGNEQFF	TGTGCCAGCAGTTTATTTGTAGGGGGGGGACTAGGAGGAAATGAGCAGTTCTTC
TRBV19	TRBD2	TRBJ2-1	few	CASSMLLAGAVNEQFF	TGTGCCAGTAGTATGCTCCTAGCGGGAGCAGTCAATGAGCAGTTCTTC
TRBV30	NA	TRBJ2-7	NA	CAWRRNGLTSYEQYF	TGTGCCTGGAGGCGAAACGGACTGACGTCCTACGAGCAGTACTTC
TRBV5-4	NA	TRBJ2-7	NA	CASSFRGAGSYEQYF	TGTGCCAGCAGCTTCCGGGGGGCCGGCTCCTACGAGCAGTACTTC
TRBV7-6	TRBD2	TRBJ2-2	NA	CASSGGGYTGELFF	TGTGCCAGCAGCGGGGGGGGGTACACCGGGGAGCTGTTTTTT
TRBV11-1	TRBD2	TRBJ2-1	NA	CASSPSGTIDNEQFF	TGTGCCAGCAGCCCTAGCGGGACGATCGACAATGAGCAGTTCTTC
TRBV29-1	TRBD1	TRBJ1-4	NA	CSATGVGEKLFF	TGCAGCGCTACAGGGGTGGGTGAAAAACTGTTTTTT
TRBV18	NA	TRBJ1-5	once	CASSSGHHSNQPQHF	TGTGCCAGCTCATCGGGACACCATAGCAATCAGCCCCAGCATTTT
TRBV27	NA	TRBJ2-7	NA	CASSKGGSYEQYF	TGTGCCAGCAGTAAAGGGGGCTCCTACGAGCAGTACTTC
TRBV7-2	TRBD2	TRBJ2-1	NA	CASSLKSGRNYNEQFF	TGTGCCAGCAGCTTAAAGAGCGGGAGGAACTACAATGAGCAGTTCTTC